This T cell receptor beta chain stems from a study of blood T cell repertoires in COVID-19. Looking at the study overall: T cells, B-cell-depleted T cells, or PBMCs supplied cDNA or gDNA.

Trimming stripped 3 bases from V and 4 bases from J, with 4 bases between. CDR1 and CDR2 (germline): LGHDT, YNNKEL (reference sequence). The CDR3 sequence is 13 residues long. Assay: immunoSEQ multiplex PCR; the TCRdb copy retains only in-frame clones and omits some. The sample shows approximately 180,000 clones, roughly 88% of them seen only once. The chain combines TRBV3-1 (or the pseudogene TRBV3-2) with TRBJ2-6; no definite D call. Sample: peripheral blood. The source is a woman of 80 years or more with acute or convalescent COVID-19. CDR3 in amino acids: CASSQSGANVLTF. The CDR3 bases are TGTGCCAGCAGCCAGTCAGGGGCCAACGTCCTGACTTTC.